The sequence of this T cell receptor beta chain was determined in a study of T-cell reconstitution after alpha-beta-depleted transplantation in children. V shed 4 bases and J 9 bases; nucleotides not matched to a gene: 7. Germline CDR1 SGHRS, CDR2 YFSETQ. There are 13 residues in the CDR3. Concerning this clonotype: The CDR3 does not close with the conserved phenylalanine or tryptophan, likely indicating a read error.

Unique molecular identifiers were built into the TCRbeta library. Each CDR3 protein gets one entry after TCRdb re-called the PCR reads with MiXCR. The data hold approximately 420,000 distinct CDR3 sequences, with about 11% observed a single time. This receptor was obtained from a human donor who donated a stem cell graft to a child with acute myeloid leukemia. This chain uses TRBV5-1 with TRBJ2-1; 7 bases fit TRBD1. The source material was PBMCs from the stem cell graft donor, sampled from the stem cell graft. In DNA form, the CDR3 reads TGCGCCAGCAGCCCGGGACAGACGGGTGAGCAGTTCCTC. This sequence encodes CASSPGQTGEQFL.